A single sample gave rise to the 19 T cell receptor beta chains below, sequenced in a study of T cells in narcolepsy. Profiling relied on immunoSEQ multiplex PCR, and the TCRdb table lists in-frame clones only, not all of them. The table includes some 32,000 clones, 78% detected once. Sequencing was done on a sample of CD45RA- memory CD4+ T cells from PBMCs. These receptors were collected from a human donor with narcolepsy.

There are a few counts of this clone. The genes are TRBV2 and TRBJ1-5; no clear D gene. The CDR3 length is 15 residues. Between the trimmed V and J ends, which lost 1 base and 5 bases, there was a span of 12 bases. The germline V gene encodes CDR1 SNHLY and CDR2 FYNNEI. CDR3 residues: CASSEELGTYQPQHF. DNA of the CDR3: TGTGCCAGCAGTGAAGAGTTGGGCACCTATCAGCCCCAGCATTTT.

Written as DNA, the CDR3 is TGTGCCAGCAGCTTAGACCTCGGCCCGGGATATGGCTACACCTTC. Protein product: CASSLDLGPGYGYTF. The chain couples TRBV7-2 to TRBJ1-2; D is uncertain. The CDR3 has 15 amino acids. Trimming cost V 1 base and J 5 bases, with 14 bases left between them. The germline V gene encodes CDR1 SGHTA and CDR2 FQGNSA.

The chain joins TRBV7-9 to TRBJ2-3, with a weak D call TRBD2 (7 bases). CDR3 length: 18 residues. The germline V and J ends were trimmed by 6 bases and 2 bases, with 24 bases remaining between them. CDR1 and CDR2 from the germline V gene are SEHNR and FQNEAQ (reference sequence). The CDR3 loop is CASRPRGRAGVNTDTQYF. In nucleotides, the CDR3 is TGTGCCAGCAGACCAAGGGGGAGGGCAGGGGTTAACACAGATACGCAGTATTTT.

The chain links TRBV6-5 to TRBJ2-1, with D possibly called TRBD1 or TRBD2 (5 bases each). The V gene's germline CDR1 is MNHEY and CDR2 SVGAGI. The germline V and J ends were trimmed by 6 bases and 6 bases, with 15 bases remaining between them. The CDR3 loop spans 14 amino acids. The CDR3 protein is CASRNGAGGNEQFF. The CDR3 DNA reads TGTGCCAGCAGAAATGGGGCAGGAGGCAATGAGCAGTTCTTC.

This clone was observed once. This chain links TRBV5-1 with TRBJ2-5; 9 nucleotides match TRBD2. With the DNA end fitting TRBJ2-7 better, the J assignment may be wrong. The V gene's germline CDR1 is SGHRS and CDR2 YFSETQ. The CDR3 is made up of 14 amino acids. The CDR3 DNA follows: TGCGCCAGCAGCCCCGGACTAGCGACCTACGAGCAGTACTTC. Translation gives CASSPGLATYEQYF.

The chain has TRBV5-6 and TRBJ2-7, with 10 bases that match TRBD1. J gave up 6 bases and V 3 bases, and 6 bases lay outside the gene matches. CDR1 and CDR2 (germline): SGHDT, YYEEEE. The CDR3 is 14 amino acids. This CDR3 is CASSSRDRGSEQYF. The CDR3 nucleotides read TGTGCCAGCAGCTCTCGGGACAGGGGTAGCGAGCAGTACTTC.

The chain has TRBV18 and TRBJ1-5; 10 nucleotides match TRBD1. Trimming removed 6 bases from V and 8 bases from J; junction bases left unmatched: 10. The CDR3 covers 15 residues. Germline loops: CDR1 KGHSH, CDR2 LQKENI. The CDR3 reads CASSRGTGAGEPQHF. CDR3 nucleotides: TGTGCCAGCTCTAGGGGGACAGGGGCTGGAGAGCCCCAGCATTTT.

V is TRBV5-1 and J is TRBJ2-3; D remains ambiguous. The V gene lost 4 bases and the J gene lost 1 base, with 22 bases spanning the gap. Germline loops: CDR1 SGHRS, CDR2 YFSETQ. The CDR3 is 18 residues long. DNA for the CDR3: TGCGCCAGCAGCCCGTCCCCAGGCAGCCCTACCCGCACAGATACGCAGTATTTT. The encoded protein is CASSPSPGSPTRTDTQYF.

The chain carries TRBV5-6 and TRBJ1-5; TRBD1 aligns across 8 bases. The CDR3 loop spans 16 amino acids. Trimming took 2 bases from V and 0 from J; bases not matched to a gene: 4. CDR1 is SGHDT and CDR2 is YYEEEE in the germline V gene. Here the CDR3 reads CASSLQGGNSNQPQHF. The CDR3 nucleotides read TGTGCCAGCAGCTTACAGGGGGGGAATAGCAATCAGCCCCAGCATTTT.

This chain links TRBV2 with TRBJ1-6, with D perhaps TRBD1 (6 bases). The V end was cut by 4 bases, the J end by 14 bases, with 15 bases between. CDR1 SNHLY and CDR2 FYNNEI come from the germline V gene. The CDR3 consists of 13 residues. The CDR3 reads CASSGGAVEALHF. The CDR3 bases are TGTGCCAGCAGTGGGGGGGCTGTTGAGGCCCTCCACTTT. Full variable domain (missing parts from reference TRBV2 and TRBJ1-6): EPEVTQTPSHQVTQMGQEVILRCVPISNHLYFYWYRQILGQKVEFLVSFYNNEISEKSEIFDDQFSVERPDGSNFTLKIRSTKLEDSAMYFCASSGGAVEALHFGNGTRLTVT.

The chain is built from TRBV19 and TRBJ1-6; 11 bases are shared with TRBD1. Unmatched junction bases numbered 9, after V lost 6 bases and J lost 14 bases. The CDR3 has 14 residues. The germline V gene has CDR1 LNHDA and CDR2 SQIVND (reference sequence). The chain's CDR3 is CASRQGTGGWTLHF. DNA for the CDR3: TGTGCCAGTAGGCAAGGGACAGGGGGTTGGACCCTCCACTTT.

The DNA of the CDR3 is TGTGCCAGCAGGAACGGTGGGGGGGCCTACAATGAGCAGTTCTTC. This sequence encodes CASRNGGGAYNEQFF. The chain recombines TRBV6-6 with TRBJ2-1; 7 nucleotides agree with TRBD2. The germline V gene encodes CDR1 MNHNY and CDR2 SVGAGI (reference sequence). The J segment lost 2 bases and the V segment lost 6 bases, leaving 7 bases of the junction unmatched. This CDR3 has 15 residues.

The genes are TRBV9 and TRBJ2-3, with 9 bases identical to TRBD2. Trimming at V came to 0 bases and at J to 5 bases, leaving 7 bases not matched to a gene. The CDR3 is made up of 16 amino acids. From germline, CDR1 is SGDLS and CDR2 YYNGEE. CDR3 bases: TGTGCCAGCAGCGTAGTAGGCGGGGGGGCAGGAGATACGCAGTATTTT. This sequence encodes CASSVVGGGAGDTQYF. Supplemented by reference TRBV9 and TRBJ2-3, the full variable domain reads DSGVTQTPKHLITATGQRVTLRCSPRSGDLSVYWYQQSLDQGLQFLIQYYNGEERAKGNILERFSAQQFPDLHSELNLSSLELGDSALYFCASSVVGGGAGDTQYFGPGTRLTVL.

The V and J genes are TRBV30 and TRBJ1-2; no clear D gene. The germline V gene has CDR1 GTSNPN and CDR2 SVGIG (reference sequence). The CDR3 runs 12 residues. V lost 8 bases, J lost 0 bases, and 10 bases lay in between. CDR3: CAIWGANYGYTF. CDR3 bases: TGTGCCATATGGGGAGCTAACTATGGCTACACCTTC.

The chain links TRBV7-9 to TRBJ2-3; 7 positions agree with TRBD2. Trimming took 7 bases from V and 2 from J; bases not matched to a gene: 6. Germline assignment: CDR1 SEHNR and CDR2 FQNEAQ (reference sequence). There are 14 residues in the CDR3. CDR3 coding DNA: TGTGCCAGCACCGGGGAGGGTACCACAGATACGCAGTATTTT. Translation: CASTGEGTTDTQYF.

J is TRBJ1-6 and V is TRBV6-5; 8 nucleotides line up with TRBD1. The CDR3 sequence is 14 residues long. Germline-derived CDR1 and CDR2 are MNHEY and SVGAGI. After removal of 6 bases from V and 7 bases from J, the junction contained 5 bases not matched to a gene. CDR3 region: CASSRQGINSPLHF. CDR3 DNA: TGTGCCAGCAGCCGACAGGGGATCAATTCACCCCTCCACTTT.

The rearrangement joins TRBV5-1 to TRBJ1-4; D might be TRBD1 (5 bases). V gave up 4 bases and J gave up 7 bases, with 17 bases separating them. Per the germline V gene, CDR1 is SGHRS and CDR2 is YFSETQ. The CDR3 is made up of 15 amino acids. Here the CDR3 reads CASSNQMGVGEKLFF. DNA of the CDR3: TGCGCCAGCAGCAACCAGATGGGGGTCGGTGAAAAACTGTTTTTT.

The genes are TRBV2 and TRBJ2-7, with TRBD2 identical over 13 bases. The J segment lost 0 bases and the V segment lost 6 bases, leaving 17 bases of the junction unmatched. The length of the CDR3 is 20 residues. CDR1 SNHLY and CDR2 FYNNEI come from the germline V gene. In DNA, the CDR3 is TGTGCCAGCAGGAACGACAGATTGGGACTAGCGGGGCCCAGCTCCTACGAGCAGTACTTC. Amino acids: CASRNDRLGLAGPSSYEQYF.

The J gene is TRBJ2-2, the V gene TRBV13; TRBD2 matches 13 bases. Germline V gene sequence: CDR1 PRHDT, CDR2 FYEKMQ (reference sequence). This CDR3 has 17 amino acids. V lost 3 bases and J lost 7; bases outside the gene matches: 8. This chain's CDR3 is CASSFGLAGASLGELFF. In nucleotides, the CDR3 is TGTGCCAGCAGCTTCGGACTAGCGGGGGCCTCGCTCGGGGAGCTGTTTTTT.